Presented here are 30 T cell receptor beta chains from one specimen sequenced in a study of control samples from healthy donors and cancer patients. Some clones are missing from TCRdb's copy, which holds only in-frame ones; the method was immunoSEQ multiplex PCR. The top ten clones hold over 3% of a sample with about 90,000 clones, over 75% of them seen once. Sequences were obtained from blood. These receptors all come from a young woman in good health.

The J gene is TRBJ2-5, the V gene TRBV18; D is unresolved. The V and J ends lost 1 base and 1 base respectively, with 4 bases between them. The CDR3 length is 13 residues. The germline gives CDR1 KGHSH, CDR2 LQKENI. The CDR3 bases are TGTGCCAGCTCACCACTCACCCAAGAGACCCAGTACTTC. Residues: CASSPLTQETQYF.

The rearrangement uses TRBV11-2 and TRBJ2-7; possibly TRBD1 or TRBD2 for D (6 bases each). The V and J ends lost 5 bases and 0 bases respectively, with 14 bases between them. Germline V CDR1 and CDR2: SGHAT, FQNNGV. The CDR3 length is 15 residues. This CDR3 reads CASSIDGGRSYEQYF. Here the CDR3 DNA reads TGTGCCAGCAGCATTGACGGGGGCCGCTCCTACGAGCAGTACTTC.

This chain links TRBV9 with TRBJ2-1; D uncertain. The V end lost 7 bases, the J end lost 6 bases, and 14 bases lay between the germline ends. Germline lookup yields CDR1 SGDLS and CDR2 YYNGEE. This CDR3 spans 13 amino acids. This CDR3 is CASRGPQTNEQFF. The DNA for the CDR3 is TGTGCCAGCCGCGGACCACAGACCAATGAGCAGTTCTTC. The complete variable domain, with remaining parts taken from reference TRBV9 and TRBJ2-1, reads DSGVTQTPKHLITATGQRVTLRCSPRSGDLSVYWYQQSLDQGLQFLIQYYNGEERAKGNILERFSAQQFPDLHSELNLSSLELGDSALYFCASRGPQTNEQFFGPGTRLTVL.

The CDR3 loop reads CASSESIGGNTEAFF. The CDR3, as DNA: TGCGCCAGCAGTGAGTCGATAGGGGGGAACACTGAAGCTTTCTTT. This chain uses TRBV10-1 with TRBJ1-1; D perhaps matches TRBD1 (6 bases). The CDR3 has 15 residues. V lost 0 bases and J lost 1, with 9 bases in between. The germline gives CDR1 WNHNN, CDR2 SYGVQD (reference sequence).

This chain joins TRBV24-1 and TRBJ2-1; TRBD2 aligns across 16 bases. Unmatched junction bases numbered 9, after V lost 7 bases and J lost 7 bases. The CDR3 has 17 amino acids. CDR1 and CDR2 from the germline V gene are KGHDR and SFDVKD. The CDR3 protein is CATRTGTSGGAQNEQFF. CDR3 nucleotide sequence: TGTGCCACCAGGACGGGGACTAGCGGGGGGGCGCAGAATGAGCAGTTCTTC.

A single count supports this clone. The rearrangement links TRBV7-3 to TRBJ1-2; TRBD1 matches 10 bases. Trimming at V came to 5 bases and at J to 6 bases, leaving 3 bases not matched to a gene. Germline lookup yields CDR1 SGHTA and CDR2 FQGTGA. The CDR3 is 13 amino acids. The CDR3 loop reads CASSGGTGDGYTF. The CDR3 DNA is TGTGCCAGCAGCGGAGGGACAGGGGATGGCTACACCTTC.

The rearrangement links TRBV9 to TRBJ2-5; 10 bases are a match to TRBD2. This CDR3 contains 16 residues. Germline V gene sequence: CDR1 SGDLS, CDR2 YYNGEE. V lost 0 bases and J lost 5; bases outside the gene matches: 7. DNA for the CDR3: TGTGCCAGCAGCGTAGCGAGCGGGGGGGCCGGTGAGACCCAGTACTTC. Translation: CASSVASGGAGETQYF. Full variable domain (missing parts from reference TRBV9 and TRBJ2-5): DSGVTQTPKHLITATGQRVTLRCSPRSGDLSVYWYQQSLDQGLQFLIQYYNGEERAKGNILERFSAQQFPDLHSELNLSSLELGDSALYFCASSVASGGAGETQYFGPGTRLLVL.

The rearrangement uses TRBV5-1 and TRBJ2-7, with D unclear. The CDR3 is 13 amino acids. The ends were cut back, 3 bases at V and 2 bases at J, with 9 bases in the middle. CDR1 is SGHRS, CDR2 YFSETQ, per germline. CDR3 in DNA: TGCGCCAGCAGCTCTACAGATACCTACGAGCAGTACTTC. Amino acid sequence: CASSSTDTYEQYF.

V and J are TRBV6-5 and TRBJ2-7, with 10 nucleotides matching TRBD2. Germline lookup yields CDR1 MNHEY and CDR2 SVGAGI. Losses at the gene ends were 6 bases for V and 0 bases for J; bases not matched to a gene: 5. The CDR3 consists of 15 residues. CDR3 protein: CASRETSGSSYEQYF. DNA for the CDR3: TGTGCCAGCAGAGAGACTAGCGGGTCCTCCTACGAGCAGTACTTC.

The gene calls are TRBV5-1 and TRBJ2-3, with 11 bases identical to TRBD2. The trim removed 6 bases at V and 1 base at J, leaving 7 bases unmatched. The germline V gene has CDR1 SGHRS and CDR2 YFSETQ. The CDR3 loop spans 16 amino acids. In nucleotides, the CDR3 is TGCGCCAGCACCCCGAATAGCGGGGGGGGCACAGATACGCAGTATTTT. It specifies CASTPNSGGGTDTQYF.

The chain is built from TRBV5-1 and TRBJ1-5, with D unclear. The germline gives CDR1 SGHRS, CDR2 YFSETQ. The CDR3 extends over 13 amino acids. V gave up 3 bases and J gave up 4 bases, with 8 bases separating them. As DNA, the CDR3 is TGCGCCAGCAGCTCTGTAGGGAATCAGCCCCAGCATTTT. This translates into CASSSVGNQPQHF.

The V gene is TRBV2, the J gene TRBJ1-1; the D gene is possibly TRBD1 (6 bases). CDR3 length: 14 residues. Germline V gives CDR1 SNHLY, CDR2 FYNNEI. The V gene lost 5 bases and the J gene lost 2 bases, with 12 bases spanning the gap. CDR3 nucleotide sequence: TGTGCCAGCAGTCCCACAGGGATCAACACTGAAGCTTTCTTT. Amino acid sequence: CASSPTGINTEAFF.

CDR3 loop: CASSDWAGFSSYNEQFF. CDR3 sequence (DNA): TGTGCCAGCAGTGACTGGGCGGGCTTCAGCTCCTACAATGAGCAGTTCTTC. The chain uses TRBV6-4 and TRBJ2-1; TRBD2 might be the D (5 bases). V shed 1 base and J shed 0 bases, with 13 bases lying between them. CDR3 size: 17 residues. Germline-derived CDR1 and CDR2 are MRHNA and SNTAGT.

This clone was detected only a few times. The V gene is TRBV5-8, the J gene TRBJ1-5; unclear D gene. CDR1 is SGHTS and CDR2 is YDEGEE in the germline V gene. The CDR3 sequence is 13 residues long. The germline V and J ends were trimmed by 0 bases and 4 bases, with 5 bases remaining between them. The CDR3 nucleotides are TGTGCCAGCAGCTTGGCCATGAATCAGCCCCAGCATTTT. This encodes CASSLAMNQPQHF.

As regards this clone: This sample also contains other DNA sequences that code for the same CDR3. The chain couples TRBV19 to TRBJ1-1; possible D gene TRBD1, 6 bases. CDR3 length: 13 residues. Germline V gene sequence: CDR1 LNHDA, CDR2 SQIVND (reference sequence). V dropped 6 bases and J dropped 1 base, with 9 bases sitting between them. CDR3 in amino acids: CASSLTGNTEAFF. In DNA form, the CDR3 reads TGTGCCAGTAGCCTGACAGGGAACACTGAAGCTTTCTTT.

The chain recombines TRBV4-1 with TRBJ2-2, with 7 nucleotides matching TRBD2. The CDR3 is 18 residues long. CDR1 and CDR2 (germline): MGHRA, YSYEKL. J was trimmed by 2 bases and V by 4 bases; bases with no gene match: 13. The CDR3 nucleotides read TGCGCCAGCAGCCGTTTAGCCCCGGGGGGACTAAACACCGGGGAGCTGTTTTTT. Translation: CASSRLAPGGLNTGELFF.

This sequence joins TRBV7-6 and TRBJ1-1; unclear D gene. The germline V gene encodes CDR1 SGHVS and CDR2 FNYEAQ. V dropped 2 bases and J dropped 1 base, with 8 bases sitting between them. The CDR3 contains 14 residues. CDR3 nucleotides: TGTGCCAGCAGCTTAACCTCTCAGAACACTGAAGCTTTCTTT. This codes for CASSLTSQNTEAFF.

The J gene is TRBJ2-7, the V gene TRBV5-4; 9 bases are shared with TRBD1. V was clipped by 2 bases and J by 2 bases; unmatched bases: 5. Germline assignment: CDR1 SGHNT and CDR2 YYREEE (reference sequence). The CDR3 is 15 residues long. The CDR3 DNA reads TGTGCCAGCAGCTTCGGACAGGGGACTGCCTACGAGCAGTACTTC. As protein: CASSFGQGTAYEQYF.

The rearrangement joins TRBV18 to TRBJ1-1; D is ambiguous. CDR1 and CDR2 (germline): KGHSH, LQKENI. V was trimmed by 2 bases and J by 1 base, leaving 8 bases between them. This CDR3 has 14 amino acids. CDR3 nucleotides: TGTGCCAGCTCACCAACACAATGGAACACTGAAGCTTTCTTT. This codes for CASSPTQWNTEAFF. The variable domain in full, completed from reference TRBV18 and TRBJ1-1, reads NAGVMQNPRHLVRRRGQEARLRCSPMKGHSHVYWYRQLPEEGLKFMVYLQKENIIDESGMPKERFSAEFPKEGPSILRIQQVVRGDSAAYFCASSPTQWNTEAFFGQGTRLTVV.

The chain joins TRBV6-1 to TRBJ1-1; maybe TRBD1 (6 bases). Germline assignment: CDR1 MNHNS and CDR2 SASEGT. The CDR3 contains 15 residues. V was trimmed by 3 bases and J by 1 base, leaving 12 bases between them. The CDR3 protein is CASSDPGTSNTEAFF. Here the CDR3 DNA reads TGTGCCAGCAGTGACCCCGGGACATCGAACACTGAAGCTTTCTTT.

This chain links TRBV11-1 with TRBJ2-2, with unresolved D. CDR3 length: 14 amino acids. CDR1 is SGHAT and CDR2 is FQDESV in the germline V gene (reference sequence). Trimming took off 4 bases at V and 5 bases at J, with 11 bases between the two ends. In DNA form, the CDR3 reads TGTGCCAGCAGCTCAAGCAGGCTGACCGGGGAGCTGTTTTTT. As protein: CASSSSRLTGELFF.

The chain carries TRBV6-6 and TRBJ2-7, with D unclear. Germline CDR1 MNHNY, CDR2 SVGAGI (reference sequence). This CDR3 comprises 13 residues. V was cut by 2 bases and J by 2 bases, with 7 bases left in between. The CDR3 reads CASSYGVTYEQYF. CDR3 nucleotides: TGTGCCAGCAGTTACGGGGTGACCTACGAGCAGTACTTC.

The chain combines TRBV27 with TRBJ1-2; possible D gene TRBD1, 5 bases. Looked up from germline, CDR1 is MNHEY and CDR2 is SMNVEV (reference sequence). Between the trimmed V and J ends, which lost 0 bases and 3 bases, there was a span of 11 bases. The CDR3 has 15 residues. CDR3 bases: TGTGCCAGCAGTTTATCATGGGACGGTGACTATGGCTACACCTTC. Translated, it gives CASSLSWDGDYGYTF.

The CDR3 DNA follows: TGTGCCAGCACCTCAGAGGGGAAGAGTTCACCCCTCCACTTT. Protein: CASTSEGKSSPLHF. The rearrangement links TRBV3-1 (or the pseudogene TRBV3-2) to TRBJ1-6, with D possibly TRBD1 on 5 matching bases. The V gene's germline CDR1 is LGHDT and CDR2 YNNKEL (reference sequence). The CDR3 contains 14 residues. Trimming shortened V by 7 bases and J by 9 bases, and 16 bases separated the two germline ends.

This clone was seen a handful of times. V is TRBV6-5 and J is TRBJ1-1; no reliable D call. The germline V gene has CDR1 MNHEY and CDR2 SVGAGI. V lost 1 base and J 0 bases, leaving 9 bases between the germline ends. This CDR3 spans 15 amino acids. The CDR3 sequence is CASSYWRFMNTEAFF. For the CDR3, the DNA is TGTGCCAGCAGTTACTGGCGGTTTATGAACACTGAAGCTTTCTTT.

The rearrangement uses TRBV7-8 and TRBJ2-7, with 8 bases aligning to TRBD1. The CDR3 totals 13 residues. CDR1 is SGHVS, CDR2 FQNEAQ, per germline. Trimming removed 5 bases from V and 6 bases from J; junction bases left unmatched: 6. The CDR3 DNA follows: TGTGCCAGCAGCACCGGGACAGGTTCCGAGCAGTACTTC. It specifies CASSTGTGSEQYF.

The CDR3 loop is CASSRRRNTEAFF. CDR3 sequence (DNA): TGTGCCAGCAGCCGCCGCAGGAACACTGAAGCTTTCTTT. V usage is TRBV3-1 (or the pseudogene TRBV3-2) and J usage is TRBJ1-1; no clear D gene. This CDR3 is 13 amino acids long. Trimming cost V 4 bases and J 1 base, with 7 bases left between them. Per the germline V gene, CDR1 is LGHDT and CDR2 is YNNKEL (reference sequence).

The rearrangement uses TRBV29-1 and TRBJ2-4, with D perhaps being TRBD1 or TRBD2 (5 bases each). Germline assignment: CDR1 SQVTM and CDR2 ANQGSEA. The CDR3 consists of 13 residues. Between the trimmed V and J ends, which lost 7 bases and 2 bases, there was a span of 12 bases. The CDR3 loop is CSAGDGSKNIQYF. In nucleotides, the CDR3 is TGCAGCGCCGGGGACGGGTCCAAAAACATTCAGTACTTC.

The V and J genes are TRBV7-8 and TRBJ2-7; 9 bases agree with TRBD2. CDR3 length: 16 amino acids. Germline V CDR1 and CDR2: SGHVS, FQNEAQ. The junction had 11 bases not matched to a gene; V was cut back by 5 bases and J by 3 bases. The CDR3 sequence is CASSPRRAGGGYEQYF. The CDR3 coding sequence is TGTGCCAGCAGCCCCCGTAGGGCGGGGGGGGGCTACGAGCAGTACTTC.

The CDR3 is CASSLRQGATGELFF. CDR3 sequence (DNA): TGTGCCAGCAGCTTACGGCAGGGAGCCACCGGGGAGCTGTTTTTT. The chain links TRBV7-2 to TRBJ2-2; the D gene could be TRBD1 or TRBD2 (5 bases each). Germline CDR1 and CDR2: SGHTA and FQGNSA. Trimming took off 2 bases at V and 4 bases at J, with 11 bases between the two ends. This CDR3 contains 15 residues. The whole variable domain, filled in from reference TRBV7-2 and TRBJ2-2, reads GAGVSQSPSNKVTEKGKDVELRCDPISGHTALYWYRQSLGQGLEFLIYFQGNSAPDKSGLPSDRFSAERTGGSVSTLTIQRTQQEDSAVYLCASSLRQGATGELFFGEGSRLTVL.